This is a list of T cell receptor beta chains from one sample in a study of shared clonotypes between healthy human individuals. Assay: immunoSEQ multiplex PCR; the TCRdb copy retains only in-frame clones and omits some. In the table there are 2,100,000 or so clones, about 94% of which are singletons. What was sequenced was naive CD4+ T cells sorted from blood. The source is a young man in good health. Each CDR3 is given with its conserved first and last residue. D genes are given only for firm matches. Not all rows give a size; the values are once, few, many and, for expanded clones, a class.

clone size,V gene,D gene,J gene,CDR3 DNA,CDR3 protein
-,TRBV5-1,-,TRBJ2-5,TGCGCCAGCAGCTTCGGGGCAGGCCAAGAGACCCAGTACTTC,CASSFGAGQETQYF
-,TRBV6-4,-,TRBJ1-1,TGTGCCAGCAGTGCTCAGCGGAACACTGAAGCTTTCTTT,CASSAQRNTEAFF
-,TRBV18,-,TRBJ1-6,TGTGCCAGCTCAGGCACCGGGTCAGATAATTCACCCCTCCACTTT,CASSGTGSDNSPLHF
-,TRBV6-6,-,TRBJ2-5,TGTGCCAGCGGGGGAGCCCAAGAGACCCAGTACTTC,CASGGAQETQYF
once,TRBV2,-,TRBJ1-2,TGTGCCAGCACCGACCCCTATGGCTACACCTTC,CASTDPYGYTF
-,TRBV19,TRBD1,TRBJ2-7,TGTGCCAGTTCCGGGACAGGGGCCCCCTACGAGCAGTACTTC,CASSGTGAPYEQYF
-,TRBV4-1,TRBD2,TRBJ2-7,TGCGCCAGCAGCCAAAATCCGGGACTATCCTACGAGCAGTACTTC,CASSQNPGLSYEQYF
-,TRBV28,-,TRBJ2-3,TGTGCCAGCAGGGGGGGCGGCACGACGGCTACGCAGTATTTT,CASRGGGTTATQYF
-,TRBV9,TRBD1,TRBJ1-3,TGTGCCAGCAGCGCTAGACAGGGGGGTGGAAACACCATATATTTT,CASSARQGGGNTIYF
-,TRBV9,-,TRBJ2-2,TGTGCCAGCAGCGTAGCGGTAAAGGATGTCACCGGGGAGCTGTTTTTT,CASSVAVKDVTGELFF
-,TRBV10-1,-,TRBJ1-2,TGCGCCAGCAGTGAGCCGGACTATAACTATGGCTACACCTTC,CASSEPDYNYGYTF
-,TRBV4-1,-,TRBJ2-7,TGCGCCAGCAGCCATCCCGGGACGGCTAACGAGCAGTACTTC,CASSHPGTANEQYF
-,TRBV9,-,TRBJ1-2,TGTGCCAGCAGCTCGCAAACGGGCCTCGTCTATGGCTACACCTTC,CASSSQTGLVYGYTF
-,TRBV27,-,TRBJ2-2,TGTGCCAGCAGTGTACAGCGCGGGGGGGAGCTGTTTTTT,CASSVQRGGELFF
once,TRBV28,TRBD1,TRBJ1-4,TGTGCCAGCAGCCTCCAGGGGGCTTACGGAAAACTGTTTTTT,CASSLQGAYGKLFF
-,TRBV4-3,TRBD1,TRBJ2-2,TGCGCCAGCAGCCAAGGGACAGGGCCCCCGAACACCGGGGAGCTGTTTTTT,CASSQGTGPPNTGELFF
-,TRBV18,-,TRBJ2-2,TGTGCCAGCTCACCCCAGGGGCCGGGCACCGGGGAGCTGTTTTTT,CASSPQGPGTGELFF
-,TRBV7-9,TRBD1,TRBJ1-1,TGTGCCAGCAGCGCCGGACAGGGGATAGGCACTGAAGCTTTCTTT,CASSAGQGIGTEAFF
-,TRBV11-3,-,TRBJ2-1,TGTGCCAGCAGCTTGTCACAGATGCGGGGGCCTCTCTACAATGAGCAGTTCTTC,CASSLSQMRGPLYNEQFF
-,TRBV5-1,-,TRBJ2-7,TGCGCCAGCAGCTTAGGGGGGACGGCAGAGCAGTACTTC,CASSLGGTAEQYF
-,TRBV6-6,-,TRBJ2-7,TGTGCCAGCAGAAGAACTCTCGGACAAAGTTACGAGCAGTACTTC,CASRRTLGQSYEQYF
once,TRBV2,TRBD1,TRBJ1-2,TGTGCCAGTCGGACAGGGGATGGCTACACCTTC,CASRTGDGYTF
-,TRBV2,-,TRBJ2-3,TGTGTCACAGCAGTGAGCGATACGCAGTATTTT,CVTAVSDTQYF
-,TRBV28,TRBD1,TRBJ1-4,TGTGCCAGCATTTCGTCCGGGACAGGGAATGAAAAACTGTTTTTT,CASISSGTGNEKLFF
-,TRBV5-1,-,TRBJ1-3,TGCGCCAGCAGCGCCTCGGGACTTCGAAGCTCTGGAAACACCATATATTTT,CASSASGLRSSGNTIYF
-,TRBV7-9,-,TRBJ2-1,TGTGCCAGCAGCGGAGGGACGGTGAGCTCCTACAATGAGCAGTTCTTC,CASSGGTVSSYNEQFF
-,TRBV4-1,TRBD1,TRBJ2-7,TGCGCCAGCAGCCAAGATCCCCCGGGGACAGTCCTAAGGGAGCAGTACTTC,CASSQDPPGTVLREQYF
-,TRBV5-6,TRBD2,TRBJ2-3,TGTGCCAGCAGCTTGAGGCGGGGGGGCAGTGCAGATACGCAGTATTTT,CASSLRRGGSADTQYF
-,TRBV10-3,-,TRBJ1-5,TGTGCCATCAGTGAGTCGGGAGCGAGCAATCAGCCCCAGCATTTT,CAISESGASNQPQHF
-,TRBV7-9,-,TRBJ2-7,TGTGCCAGCAGCCCTCCGGGACTTTCAGAGGTCCACGAGCAGTACTTC,CASSPPGLSEVHEQYF
-,TRBV11-3,-,TRBJ2-1,TGTGCCAGCAGTAGGTCCCCCGGAGGGGAGCAGTTCTTC,CASSRSPGGEQFF
-,TRBV18,TRBD1,TRBJ1-2,TGTGCCAGCACCCCCGGGACAGGGCTGCAAGGCGGTGGCTACACCTTC,CASTPGTGLQGGGYTF
-,TRBV27,-,TRBJ1-2,TGTGCCAGCAGTTCCGGTTTAAACTATGGCTACACCTTC,CASSSGLNYGYTF
-,TRBV18,TRBD2,TRBJ2-1,TGTGCCAGCTCACCAAATGCGGGACAAACTAGCGGCGGTGAGCAGTTCTTC,CASSPNAGQTSGGEQFF
-,TRBV10-3,-,TRBJ2-5,TGTGCCATCAGTGAGCCGGGACCCTTGGGGGAGACCCAGTACTTC,CAISEPGPLGETQYF
once,TRBV29-1,-,TRBJ2-7,TGCAGCGTTGAATTTTCCTACGAGCAGTACTTC,CSVEFSYEQYF
-,TRBV2,-,TRBJ2-5,TGTGCCAGCAGCCTGACTAGGAGGATGGAGACCCAGTACTTC,CASSLTRRMETQYF
-,TRBV30,-,TRBJ2-5,TGTGCCTGGAGTGTAGGAACCCAGTACTTC,CAWSVGTQYF
-,TRBV18,TRBD1,TRBJ1-1,TGTGCCAGCTCTTCCCTAGAAAGGGGGCGAGCTGAAGCTTTCTTT,CASSSLERGRAEAFF
-,TRBV28,TRBD1,TRBJ1-2,TGTGCCAGCAGGCGGACAGGGAGTAATGGCTACACCTTC,CASRRTGSNGYTF
-,TRBV7-9,-,TRBJ2-7,TGTGCCAGCAGCTTAACGGACAACCGGGCGTTCGAGCAGTACTTC,CASSLTDNRAFEQYF
once,TRBV6-1,-,TRBJ2-3,TGTGCCAGCATCGGGACAAACACAGATACGCAGTATTTT,CASIGTNTDTQYF
-,TRBV6-1,TRBD1,TRBJ1-5,TGTGCCAGCAGTGGACAGGGGGCAGGGGGGCCCCAGCATTTT,CASSGQGAGGPQHF
-,TRBV7-8,TRBD2,TRBJ2-2,TGTGCCAGCAGCGCACCGGGACTAGCACCCTTTAGATCCCCTGGGGGTACCGGGGAGCTGTTTTTT,CASSAPGLAPFRSPGGTGELFF
-,TRBV10-3,-,TRBJ1-1,TGTGCCATCAGTGTGGTCAGTCCCGGGGCCACTGAAGCTTTCTTT,CAISVVSPGATEAFF
-,TRBV5-5,-,TRBJ1-6,TGTGCCAGCAGCCCATCGAAACTACCTAGCTCCTATAATTCACCCCTCCACTTT,CASSPSKLPSSYNSPLHF
-,TRBV25-1,-,TRBJ1-1,TGTGCCAGCAGGGGGACGGGGGGAACTGAAGCTTTCTTT,CASRGTGGTEAFF
few,TRBV9,-,TRBJ1-2,TGTGCCAGCAGCGGACAGACGTTACACACCTTC,CASSGQTLHTF
-,TRBV7-8,TRBD2,TRBJ2-1,TGTGCCAGCAGCCAGACTAGCGGGGGGGCCAATGAGCAGTTCTTC,CASSQTSGGANEQFF
-,TRBV6-5,-,TRBJ1-1,TGTGCCAGCGGGGTCGTGGACACTGAAGCTTTCTTT,CASGVVDTEAFF
-,TRBV6-6,-,TRBJ2-7,TGTGCCAGCAGCCCACAGGGACCCTACGAGCAGTACTTC,CASSPQGPYEQYF
-,TRBV2,TRBD2,TRBJ2-4,TGTGCCAGCAGTGCAGCCTCTAGCGGGGGGGCCGTGGAAACCAAAAACATTCAGTACTTC,CASSAASSGGAVETKNIQYF
-,TRBV9,-,TRBJ2-3,TGTGCCAGCACCGTAGATGGGGCCAACGGAGATACGCAGTATTTT,CASTVDGANGDTQYF
-,TRBV5-4,TRBD2,TRBJ2-7,TGTGCCAGCAGCTGGGGGACTAGACCCTACGAGCAGTACTTC,CASSWGTRPYEQYF